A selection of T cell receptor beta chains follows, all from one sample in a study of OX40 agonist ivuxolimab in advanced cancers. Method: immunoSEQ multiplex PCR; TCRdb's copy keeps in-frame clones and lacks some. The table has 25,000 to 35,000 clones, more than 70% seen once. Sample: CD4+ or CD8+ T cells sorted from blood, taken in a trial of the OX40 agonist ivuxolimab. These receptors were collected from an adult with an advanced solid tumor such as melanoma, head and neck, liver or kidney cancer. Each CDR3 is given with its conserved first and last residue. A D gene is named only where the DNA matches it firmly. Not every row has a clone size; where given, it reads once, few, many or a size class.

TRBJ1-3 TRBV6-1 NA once TGTGCCAGCAGTGAATTGGGGGTTGTAAACACCATATATTTT CASSELGVVNTIYF
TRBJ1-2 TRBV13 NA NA TGTGCCAGCAGCTTAGACCGTGGGGTACATGGCTACACCTTC CASSLDRGVHGYTF
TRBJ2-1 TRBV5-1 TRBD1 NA TGCGCCAGCAGGGGCAGCCCGGGACAGGAGTTTAATGAGCAGTTCTTC CASRGSPGQEFNEQFF
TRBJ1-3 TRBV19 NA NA TGTGCCAGTGAAGAAGGGGGAACTCGGAACACCATATATTTT CASEEGGTRNTIYF
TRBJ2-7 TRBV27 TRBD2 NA TGTGCCAGCAGCCTCAGCGGGAGTCTTAACGAGCAGTACTTC CASSLSGSLNEQYF
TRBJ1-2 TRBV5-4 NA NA TGTGCCAGCAGCCCGGCGACAGATCCTAACTATGGCTACACCTTC CASSPATDPNYGYTF
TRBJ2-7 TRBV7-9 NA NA TGTGCCAGCAGCTTCGGACAGAGTTCCTACGAGCAGTACTTC CASSFGQSSYEQYF
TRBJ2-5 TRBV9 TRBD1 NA TGTGCCAGCAGTCCTTCAGGGGGCGAGACCCAGTACTTC CASSPSGGETQYF
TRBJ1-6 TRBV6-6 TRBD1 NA TGTGCCAGCAGCGGACAGGATAATTCACCCCTCCACTTT CASSGQDNSPLHF
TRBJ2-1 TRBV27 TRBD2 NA TGTGCCAGCAGTCCCGGGACTAGCTCCTACAATGAGCAGTTCTTC CASSPGTSSYNEQFF
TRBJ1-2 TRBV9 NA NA TGTGCCAGCAGCCCGGGAGACTGGGGCTATGGCTACACCTTC CASSPGDWGYGYTF
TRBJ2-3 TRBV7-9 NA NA TGTGCCAGCAGTCACCTCCCCCCAGATACGCAGTATTTT CASSHLPPDTQYF
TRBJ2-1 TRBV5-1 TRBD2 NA TGCGCCAGTGGAACGGGGGGGGGAGGGCCCTATGAGCAGTTCTTC CASGTGGGGPYEQFF
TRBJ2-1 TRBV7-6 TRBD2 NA TGTGCCAGCAGCCCGGGAGGGGATGAGCAGTTCTTC CASSPGGDEQFF
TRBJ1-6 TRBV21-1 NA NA TGTGCCAGCAGCCTCGGACAGGGCACTTATAATTCACCCCTCCACTTT CASSLGQGTYNSPLHF
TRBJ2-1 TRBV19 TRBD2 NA TGTGCCAGTAGTATAGCGGGTTCGGGGACTAGCCCCAATGAGCAGTTCTTC CASSIAGSGTSPNEQFF
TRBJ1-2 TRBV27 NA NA TGTGCCAGCAGTCCCCTCCGGCAGAGCGACTATGGCTACACCTTC CASSPLRQSDYGYTF
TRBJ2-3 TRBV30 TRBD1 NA TGTGCCTGGAGCCGGACAGGGAGCACAGATACGCAGTATTTT CAWSRTGSTDTQYF
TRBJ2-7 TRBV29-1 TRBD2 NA TGCAGCGTTGGGACTAGCGGGAGCGAGCAGTACTTC CSVGTSGSEQYF
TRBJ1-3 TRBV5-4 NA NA TGTGCCAGCAGCTTAAGTCCCTTTGGGGACACCATATATTTT CASSLSPFGDTIYF
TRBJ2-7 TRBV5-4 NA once TGTGCCAGCAGCTACGACAGGCCGAGCTCCTACGAGCAGTACTTC CASSYDRPSSYEQYF
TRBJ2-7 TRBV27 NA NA TGTGCCAGCAGTCCGGGGGAAGCCTACGAGCAGTACTTC CASSPGEAYEQYF
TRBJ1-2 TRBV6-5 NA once TGTGCCAGCAGTTACAGGGTTTGGGATGGCTACACCTTC CASSYRVWDGYTF
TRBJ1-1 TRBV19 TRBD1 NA TGTGCCAGTAGTTTCGGGACAGTCTCGACTGAAGCTTTCTTT CASSFGTVSTEAFF
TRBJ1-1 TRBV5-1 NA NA TGCGCCAGCAGTCACGAGGAAGGGCTGAACACTGAAGCTTTCTTT CASSHEEGLNTEAFF
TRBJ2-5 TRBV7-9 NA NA TGTGCCAGCAGCGGGCCCACCCGGCAAGAGACCCAGTACTTC CASSGPTRQETQYF
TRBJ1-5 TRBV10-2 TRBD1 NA TGCGCCAGCAGCCTAGGAGGGGGCGGCAATCAGCCCCAGCATTTT CASSLGGGGNQPQHF
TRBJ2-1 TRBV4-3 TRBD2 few TGCGCCAGCAGCCTCGAGACTAGCGGCAACTACAATGAGCAGTTCTTC CASSLETSGNYNEQFF
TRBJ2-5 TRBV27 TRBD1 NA TGTGCCAGCTGGGGGGAACAGGGGGCATCAGAGACCCAGTACTTC CASWGEQGASETQYF
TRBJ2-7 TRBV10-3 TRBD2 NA TGTGCCATCAGTCCAATCGGGGGGAACGAGCAGTACTTC CAISPIGGNEQYF
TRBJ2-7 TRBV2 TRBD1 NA TGTGCCAGCAGTGATCCAGGGGGCGAGCAGTACTTC CASSDPGGEQYF
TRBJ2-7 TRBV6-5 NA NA TGTGCCAGCAGTTACCGGAGGGGTGACGAGCAGTACTTC CASSYRRGDEQYF
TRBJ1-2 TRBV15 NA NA TGTGCCACCAGCCCTAGAGGGGGGTCCTATGGCTACACCTTC CATSPRGGSYGYTF
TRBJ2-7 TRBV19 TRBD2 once TGTGCCAGTAGTATACTAGCGGGAGGATACGAGCAGTACTTC CASSILAGGYEQYF
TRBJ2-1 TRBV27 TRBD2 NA TGTGCCAGCAGTCCGGGACTAGCGGGACCTTCCTACAATGAGCAGTTCTTC CASSPGLAGPSYNEQFF
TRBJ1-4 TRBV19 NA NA TGTGCTCAACAGTGGGGGGCTGGAGAAAAACTGTTTTTT CAQQWGAGEKLFF
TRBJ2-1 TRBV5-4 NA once TGTGCCAGCAGCGCCGACCGGCCCAATGAGCAGTTCTTC CASSADRPNEQFF
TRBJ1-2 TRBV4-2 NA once TGTGCCAGCAGCCCTCAGGGTTGGGACTATGGCTACACCTTC CASSPQGWDYGYTF
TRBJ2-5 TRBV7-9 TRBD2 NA TGTGCCAGCAGCTTAGCGCTGACTAGCGGGAGAGAGACCCAGTACTTC CASSLALTSGRETQYF
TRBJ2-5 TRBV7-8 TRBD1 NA TGTGCCAGCAGCTTAGCGGGACAGGGAGCCGGGGAGACCCAGTACTTC CASSLAGQGAGETQYF
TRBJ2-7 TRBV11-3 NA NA TGTGCCAGCAGCAACCGAGCGGAGGTGAGGTACTACGAGCAGTACTTC CASSNRAEVRYYEQYF
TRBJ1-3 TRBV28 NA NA TGTGCCAGCACCCCAAGCGGGGGAAGTAAAGACACCATATATTTT CASTPSGGSKDTIYF
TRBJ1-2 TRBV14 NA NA TGTGCCAGCAGCCCGATGACAGGTAGCTATGGCTACACCTTC CASSPMTGSYGYTF
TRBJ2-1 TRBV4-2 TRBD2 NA TGTGCCAGCAGCCAAGATGAAGCGGGGAGTTACAATGAGCAGTTCTTC CASSQDEAGSYNEQFF
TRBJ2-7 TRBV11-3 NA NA TGTGCCAGCAGCTTAGGTGTAGGGGCCGAGCAGTACTTC CASSLGVGAEQYF
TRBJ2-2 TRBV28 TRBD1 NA TGTGCCAGCAGTCAGGGACAGGGGAACACCGGGGAGCTGTTTTTT CASSQGQGNTGELFF
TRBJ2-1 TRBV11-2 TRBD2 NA TGTGCCAGCAGCTCCTGGACTAGCGGGAGCGATGAGCAGTTCTTC CASSSWTSGSDEQFF
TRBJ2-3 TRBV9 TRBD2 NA TGTGCCAGCAGTAGCGGGGGGGCCACAGATACGCAGTATTTT CASSSGGATDTQYF
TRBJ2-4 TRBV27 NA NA TGTGCCAGCAGTTTATCCCGGTTGGGGGGAGCCAAAAACATTCAGTACTTC CASSLSRLGGAKNIQYF
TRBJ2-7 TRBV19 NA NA TGTGCCACCTCCTCCGGGGTTTACGAGCAGTACTTC CATSSGVYEQYF
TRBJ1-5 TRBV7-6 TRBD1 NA TGTGCCAGCAGCTTAGGCCCAGGGGGAGGAGGGTTCAATCAGCCCCAGCATTTT CASSLGPGGGGFNQPQHF
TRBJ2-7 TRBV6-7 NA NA TGTGCCAGCAGTTACGTAGCTGGCAGGGCCCCCTACGAGCAGTACTTC CASSYVAGRAPYEQYF
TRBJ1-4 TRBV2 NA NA TGTGCCAGTTGGGACATTGATGAAAAACTGTTTTTT CASWDIDEKLFF
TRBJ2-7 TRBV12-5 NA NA TGTGCTAGTGGCCCCGGCGCCTACGAGCAGTACTTC CASGPGAYEQYF
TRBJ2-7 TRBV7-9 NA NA TGTGCCAGCAGATCGGACGGGGCCTACGAGCAGTACTTC CASRSDGAYEQYF
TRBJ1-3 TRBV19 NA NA TGTGCCAGTAGTATTCTCGGATCCTCTGGAAACACCATATATTTT CASSILGSSGNTIYF
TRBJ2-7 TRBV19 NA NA TGTGCCAGTAGTCCGCGAGAGGGTATGGAGCAGTACTTC CASSPREGMEQYF